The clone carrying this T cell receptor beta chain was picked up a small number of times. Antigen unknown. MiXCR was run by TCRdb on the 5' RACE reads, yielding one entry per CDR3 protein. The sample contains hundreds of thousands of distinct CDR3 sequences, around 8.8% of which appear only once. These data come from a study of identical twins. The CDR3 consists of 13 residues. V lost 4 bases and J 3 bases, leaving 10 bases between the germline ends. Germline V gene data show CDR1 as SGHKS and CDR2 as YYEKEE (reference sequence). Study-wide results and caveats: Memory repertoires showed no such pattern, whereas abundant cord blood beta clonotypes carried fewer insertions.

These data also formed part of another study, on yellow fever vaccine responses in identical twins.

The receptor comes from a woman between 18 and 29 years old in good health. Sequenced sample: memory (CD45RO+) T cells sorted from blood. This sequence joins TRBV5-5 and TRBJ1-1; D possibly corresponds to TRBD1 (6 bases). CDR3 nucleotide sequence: TGTGCCAGCAGCCAACAGGGATACACTGAAGCTTTCTTT. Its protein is CASSQQGYTEAFF.